Here is one T cell receptor (beta chain) with its context. This clone's antigen is unknown. Within one base of it there is no much larger clone, and no base qualities were kept. This entry is derived from a study of control samples from healthy donors and cancer patients (dated by TCRdb to about 2020). CDR1 and CDR2, looked up from the germline V gene, are SGHAT and FQNNGV. Reading from cysteine to phenylalanine, the CDR3 counts 20 amino acids. The retained sequence is limited to the CDR3, 60 bases, with the frame set at the first base. V is trimmed back by 0 bases and J by 0 bases, and the junction contains 14 bases that no gene match accounts for. The protocol used for the library was the immunoSEQ multiplex PCR assay. Not all clones reach the TCRdb copy of this immuneACCESS table, which keeps in-frame sequences only. Checked studies attribute under half of the gap to unresolved V genes and leave the rest unexplained. The sample contains about 150,000 clones, 85% to 90% of them found a single time. Clones ranked in the top ten supply more than 1.5% of the sample.

The V gene is TRBV11-2 and the J gene is TRBJ2-3, with TRBD2 matching 8 junction bases. The origin of this receptor is a man between 18 and 29 years old in good health. Specimen: blood. The nucleotides are TGTGCCAGCAGCTTAGATCCTAGCGGGCCCGCCTCGGGAAGCACAGATACGCAGTATTTT. Its coded protein is CASSLDPSGPASGSTDTQYF.